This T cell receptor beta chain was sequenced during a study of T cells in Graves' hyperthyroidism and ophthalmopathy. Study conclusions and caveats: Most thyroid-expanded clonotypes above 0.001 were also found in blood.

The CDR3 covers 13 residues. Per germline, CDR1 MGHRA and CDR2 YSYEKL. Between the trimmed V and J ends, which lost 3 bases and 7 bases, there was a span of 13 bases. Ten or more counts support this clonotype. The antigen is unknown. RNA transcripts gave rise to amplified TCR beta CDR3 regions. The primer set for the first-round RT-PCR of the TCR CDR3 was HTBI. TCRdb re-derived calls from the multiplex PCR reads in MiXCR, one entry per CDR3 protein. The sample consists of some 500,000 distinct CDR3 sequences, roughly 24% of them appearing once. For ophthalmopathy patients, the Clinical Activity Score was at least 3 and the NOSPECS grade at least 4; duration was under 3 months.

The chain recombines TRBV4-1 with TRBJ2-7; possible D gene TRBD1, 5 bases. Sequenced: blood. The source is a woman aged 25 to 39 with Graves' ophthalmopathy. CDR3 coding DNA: TGCGCCAGCAGCCAGAGGACACCCTCGGAGCAGTACTTC. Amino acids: CASSQRTPSEQYF.